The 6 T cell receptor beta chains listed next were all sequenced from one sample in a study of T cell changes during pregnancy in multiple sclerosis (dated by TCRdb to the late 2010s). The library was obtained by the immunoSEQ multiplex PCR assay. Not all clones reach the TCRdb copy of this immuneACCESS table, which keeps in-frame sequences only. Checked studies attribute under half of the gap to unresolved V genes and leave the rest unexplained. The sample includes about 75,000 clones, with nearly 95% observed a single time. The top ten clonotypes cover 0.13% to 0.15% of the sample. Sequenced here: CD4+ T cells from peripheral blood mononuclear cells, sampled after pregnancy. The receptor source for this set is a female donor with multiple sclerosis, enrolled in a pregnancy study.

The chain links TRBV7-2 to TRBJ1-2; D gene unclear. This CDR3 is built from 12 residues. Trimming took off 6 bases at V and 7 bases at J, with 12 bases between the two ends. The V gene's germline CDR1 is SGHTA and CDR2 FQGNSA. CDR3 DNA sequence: TGTGCCAGCAGTCACAGCTATCTTGGCTACACCTTC. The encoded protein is CASSHSYLGYTF.

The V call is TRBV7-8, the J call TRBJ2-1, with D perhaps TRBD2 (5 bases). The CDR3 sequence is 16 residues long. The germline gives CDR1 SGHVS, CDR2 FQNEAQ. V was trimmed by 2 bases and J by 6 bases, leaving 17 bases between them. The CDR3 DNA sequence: TGTGCCAGCAGCTTAAAGAGGGTGGTAGCCGGCAATGAGCAGTTCTTC. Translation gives CASSLKRVVAGNEQFF. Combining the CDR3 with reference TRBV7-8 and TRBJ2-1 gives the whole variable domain GAGVSQSPRYKVAKRGQDVALRCDPISGHVSLFWYQQALGQGPEFLTYFQNEAQLDKSGLPSDRFFAERPEGSVSTLKIQRTQQEDSAVYLCASSLKRVVAGNEQFFGPGTRLTVL.

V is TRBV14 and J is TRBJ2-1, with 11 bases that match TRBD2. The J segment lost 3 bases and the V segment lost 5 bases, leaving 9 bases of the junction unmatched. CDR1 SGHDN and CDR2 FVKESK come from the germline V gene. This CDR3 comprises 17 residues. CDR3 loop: CASSSRLAGLNYNEQFF. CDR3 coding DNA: TGTGCCAGCAGCTCCCGACTAGCGGGATTGAACTACAATGAGCAGTTCTTC.

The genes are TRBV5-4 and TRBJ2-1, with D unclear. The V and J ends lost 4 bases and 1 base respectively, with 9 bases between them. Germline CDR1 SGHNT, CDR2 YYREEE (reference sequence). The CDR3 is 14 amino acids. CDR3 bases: TGTGCCAGCAGCCCCCGTTCTTCCTACAATGAGCAGTTCTTC. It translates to CASSPRSSYNEQFF.

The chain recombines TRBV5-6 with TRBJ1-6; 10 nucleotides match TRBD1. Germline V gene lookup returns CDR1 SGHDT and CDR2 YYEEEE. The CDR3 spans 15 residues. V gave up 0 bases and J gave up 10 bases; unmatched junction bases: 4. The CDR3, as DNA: TGTGCCAGCAGCTTGGTTGGGACAGGGGTCTCACCCCTCCACTTT. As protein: CASSLVGTGVSPLHF. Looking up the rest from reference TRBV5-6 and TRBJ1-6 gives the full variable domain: DAGVTQSPTHLIKTRGQQVTLRCSPKSGHDTVSWYQQALGQGPQFIFQYYEEEERQRGNFPDRFSGHQFPNYSSELNVNALLLGDSALYLCASSLVGTGVSPLHFGNGTRLTVT.

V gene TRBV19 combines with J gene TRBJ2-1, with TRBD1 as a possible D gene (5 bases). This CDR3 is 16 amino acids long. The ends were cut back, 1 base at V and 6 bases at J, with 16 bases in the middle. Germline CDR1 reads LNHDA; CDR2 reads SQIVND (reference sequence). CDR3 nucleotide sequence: TGTGCCAGTAGTATAGCCCACAGGCAACGGGCCAATGAGCAGTTCTTC. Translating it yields CASSIAHRQRANEQFF.